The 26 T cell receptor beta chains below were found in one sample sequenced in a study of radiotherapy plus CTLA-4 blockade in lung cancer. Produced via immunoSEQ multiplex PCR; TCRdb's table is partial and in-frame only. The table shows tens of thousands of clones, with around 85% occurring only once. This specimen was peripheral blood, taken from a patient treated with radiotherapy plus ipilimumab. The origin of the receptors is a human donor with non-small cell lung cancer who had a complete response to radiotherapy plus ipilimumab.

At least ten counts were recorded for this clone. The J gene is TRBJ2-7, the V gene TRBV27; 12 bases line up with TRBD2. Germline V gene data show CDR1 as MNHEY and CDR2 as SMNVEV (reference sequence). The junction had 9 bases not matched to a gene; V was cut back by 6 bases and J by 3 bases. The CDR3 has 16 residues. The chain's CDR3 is CASRPPGLAGRYEQYV. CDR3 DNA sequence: TGTGCCAGCAGACCTCCGGGACTAGCGGGTCGCTACGAGCAGTACGTC.

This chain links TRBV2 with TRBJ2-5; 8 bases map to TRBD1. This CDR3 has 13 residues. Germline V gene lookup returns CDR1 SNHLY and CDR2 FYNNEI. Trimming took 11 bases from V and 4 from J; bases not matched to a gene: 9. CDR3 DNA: TGTGCCGCCTTCAGGGGGCAAGGAGAGACCCAGTACTTC. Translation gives CAAFRGQGETQYF.

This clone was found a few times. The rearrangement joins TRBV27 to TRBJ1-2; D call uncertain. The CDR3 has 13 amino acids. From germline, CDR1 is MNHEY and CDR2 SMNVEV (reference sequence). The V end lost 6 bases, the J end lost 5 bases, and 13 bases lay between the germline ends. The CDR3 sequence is CASRGPWEYGYTF. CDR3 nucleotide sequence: TGTGCCAGCAGGGGCCCCTGGGAGTATGGCTACACCTTC.

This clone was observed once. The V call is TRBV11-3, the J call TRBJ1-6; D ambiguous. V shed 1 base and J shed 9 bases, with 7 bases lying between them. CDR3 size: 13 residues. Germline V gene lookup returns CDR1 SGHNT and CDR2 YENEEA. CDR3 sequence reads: CASSLGTSSPLHF. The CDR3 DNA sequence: TGTGCCAGCAGCTTAGGAACTTCTTCACCCCTCCACTTT.

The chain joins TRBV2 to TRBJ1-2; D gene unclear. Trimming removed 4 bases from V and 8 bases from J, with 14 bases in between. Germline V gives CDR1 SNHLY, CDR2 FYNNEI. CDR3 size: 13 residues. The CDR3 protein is CASSVEGHPGYTF. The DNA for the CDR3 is TGTGCCAGCAGTGTGGAGGGTCATCCGGGCTACACCTTC.

The CDR3 is CASSPPGANVLTF. DNA for the CDR3: TGTGCCAGCAGTCCTCCCGGGGCCAACGTCCTGACTTTC. V and J are TRBV6-5 and TRBJ2-6; D is undetermined. V lost 5 bases to trimming and J lost 4 bases, with 6 bases between them. The CDR3 covers 13 residues. The germline V gene has CDR1 MNHEY and CDR2 SVGAGI.

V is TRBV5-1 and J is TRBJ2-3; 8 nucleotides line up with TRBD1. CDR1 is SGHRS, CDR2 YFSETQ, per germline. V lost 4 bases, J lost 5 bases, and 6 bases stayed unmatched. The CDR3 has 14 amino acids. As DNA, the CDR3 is TGCGCCAGCAGCCCGGGACAGGAGATAGATACGCAGTATTTT. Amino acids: CASSPGQEIDTQYF.

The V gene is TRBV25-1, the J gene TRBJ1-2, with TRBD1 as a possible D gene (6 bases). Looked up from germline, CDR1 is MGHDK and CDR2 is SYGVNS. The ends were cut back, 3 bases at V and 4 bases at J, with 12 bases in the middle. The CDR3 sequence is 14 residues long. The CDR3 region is CASSDTQGTYGYTF. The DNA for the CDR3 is TGTGCCAGCAGTGACACACAGGGAACCTATGGCTACACCTTC.

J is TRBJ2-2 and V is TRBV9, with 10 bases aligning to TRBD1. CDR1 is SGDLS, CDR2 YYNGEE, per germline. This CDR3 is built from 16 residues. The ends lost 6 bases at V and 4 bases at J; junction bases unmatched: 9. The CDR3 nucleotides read TGTGCCAGCACCAAGACAGGGGGCGCGGTCACCGGGGAGCTGTTTTTT. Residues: CASTKTGGAVTGELFF.

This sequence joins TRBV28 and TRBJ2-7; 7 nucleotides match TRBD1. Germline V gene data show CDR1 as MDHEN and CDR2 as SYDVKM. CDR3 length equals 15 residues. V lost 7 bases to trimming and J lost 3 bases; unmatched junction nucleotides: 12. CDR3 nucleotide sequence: TGTGCCAGCATTATTTACAGGGGAACAAGCTACGAGCAGTACTTC. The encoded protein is CASIIYRGTSYEQYF. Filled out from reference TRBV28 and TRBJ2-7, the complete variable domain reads DVKVTQSSRYLVKRTGEKVFLECVQDMDHENMFWYRQDPGLGLRLIYFSYDVKMKEKGDIPEGYSVSREKKERFSLILESASTNQTSMYLCASIIYRGTSYEQYFGPGTRLTVT.

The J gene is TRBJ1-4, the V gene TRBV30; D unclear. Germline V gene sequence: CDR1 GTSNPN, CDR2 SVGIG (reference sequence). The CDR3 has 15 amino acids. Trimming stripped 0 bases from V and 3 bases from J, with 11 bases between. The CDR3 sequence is CAWSVLRGSNEKLFF. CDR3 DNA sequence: TGTGCCTGGAGTGTACTGCGGGGTTCTAATGAAAAACTGTTTTTT.

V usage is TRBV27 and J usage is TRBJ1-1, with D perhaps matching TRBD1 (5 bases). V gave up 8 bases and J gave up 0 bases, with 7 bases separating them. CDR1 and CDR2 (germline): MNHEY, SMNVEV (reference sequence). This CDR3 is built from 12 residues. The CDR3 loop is CASRQLNTEAFF. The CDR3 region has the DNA TGTGCCAGCCGACAGCTGAACACTGAAGCTTTCTTT.

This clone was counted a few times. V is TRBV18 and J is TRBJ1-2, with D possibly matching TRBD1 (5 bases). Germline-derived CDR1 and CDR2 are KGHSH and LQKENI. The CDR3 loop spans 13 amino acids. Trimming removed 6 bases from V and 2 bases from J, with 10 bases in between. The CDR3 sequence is CASSRRANYGYTF. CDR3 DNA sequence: TGTGCCAGCTCTCGCAGGGCCAACTATGGCTACACCTTC.

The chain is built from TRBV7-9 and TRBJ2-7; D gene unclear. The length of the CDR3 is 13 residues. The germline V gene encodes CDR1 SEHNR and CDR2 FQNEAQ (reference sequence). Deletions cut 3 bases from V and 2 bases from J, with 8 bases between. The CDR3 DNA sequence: TGTGCCAGCAGCTTTCGTGGGGCCTACGAGCAGTACGTC. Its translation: CASSFRGAYEQYV.

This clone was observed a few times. The CDR3 here is CASSLAGGKAEAFF. CDR3 coding DNA: TGTGCCAGCAGCTTAGCCGGGGGGAAGGCTGAAGCTTTCTTT. This chain connects TRBV7-8 to TRBJ1-1, with D perhaps matching TRBD1 (5 bases). The CDR3 sequence is 14 residues long. Germline assignment: CDR1 SGHVS and CDR2 FQNEAQ. V was cut by 0 bases and J by 6 bases, with 11 bases left in between.

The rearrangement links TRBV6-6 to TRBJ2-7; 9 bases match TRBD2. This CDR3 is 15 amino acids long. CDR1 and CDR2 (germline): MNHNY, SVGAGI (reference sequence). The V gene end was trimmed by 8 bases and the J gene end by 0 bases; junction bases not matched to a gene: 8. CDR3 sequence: CASGPSGGSSYEQYF. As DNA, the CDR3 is TGTGCCAGCGGACCAAGCGGGGGGAGCTCCTACGAGCAGTACTTC.

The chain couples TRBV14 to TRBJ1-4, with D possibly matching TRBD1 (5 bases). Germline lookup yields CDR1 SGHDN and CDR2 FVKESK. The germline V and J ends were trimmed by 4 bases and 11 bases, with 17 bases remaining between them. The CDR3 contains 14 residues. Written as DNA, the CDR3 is TGTGCCAGCAGCCCAAGGACACGCGGTGAGAAACTGTTTTTT. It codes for CASSPRTRGEKLFF. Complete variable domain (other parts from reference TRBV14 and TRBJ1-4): EAGVTQFPSHSVIEKGQTVTLRCDPISGHDNLYWYRRVMGKEIKFLLHFVKESKQDESGMPNNRFLAERTGGTYSTLKVQPAELEDSGVYFCASSPRTRGEKLFFGSGTQLSVL.

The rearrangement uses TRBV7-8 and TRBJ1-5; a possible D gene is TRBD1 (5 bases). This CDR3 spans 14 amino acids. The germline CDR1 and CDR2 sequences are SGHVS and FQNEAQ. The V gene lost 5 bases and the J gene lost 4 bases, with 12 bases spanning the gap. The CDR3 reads CASSGREPNQPQHF. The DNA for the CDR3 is TGTGCCAGCAGCGGCAGGGAACCGAATCAGCCCCAGCATTTT. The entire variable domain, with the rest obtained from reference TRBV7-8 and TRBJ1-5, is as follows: GAGVSQSPRYKVAKRGQDVALRCDPISGHVSLFWYQQALGQGPEFLTYFQNEAQLDKSGLPSDRFFAERPEGSVSTLKIQRTQQEDSAVYLCASSGREPNQPQHFGDGTRLSIL.

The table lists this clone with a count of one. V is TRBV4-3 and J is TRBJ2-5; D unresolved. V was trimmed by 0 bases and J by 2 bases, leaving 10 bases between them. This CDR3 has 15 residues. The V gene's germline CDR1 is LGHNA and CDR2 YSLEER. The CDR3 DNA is TGCGCCAGCAGCCAAGAAGTCCAGGCACAAGAGACCCAGTACTTC. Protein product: CASSQEVQAQETQYF.

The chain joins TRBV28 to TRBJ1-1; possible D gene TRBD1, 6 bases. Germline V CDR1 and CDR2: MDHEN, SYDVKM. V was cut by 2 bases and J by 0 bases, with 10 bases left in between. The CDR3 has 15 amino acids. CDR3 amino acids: CASSLLTGMNTEAFF. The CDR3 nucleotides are TGTGCCAGCAGTTTACTGACAGGTATGAACACTGAAGCTTTCTTT.

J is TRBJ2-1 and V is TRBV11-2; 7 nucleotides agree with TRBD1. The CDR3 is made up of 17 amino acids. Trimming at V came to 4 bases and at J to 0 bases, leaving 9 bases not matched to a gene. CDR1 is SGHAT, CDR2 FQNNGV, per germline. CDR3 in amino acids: CASSSRDSLSSYNEQFF. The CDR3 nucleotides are TGTGCCAGCAGCTCCCGGGACAGTTTGAGCTCCTACAATGAGCAGTTCTTC.

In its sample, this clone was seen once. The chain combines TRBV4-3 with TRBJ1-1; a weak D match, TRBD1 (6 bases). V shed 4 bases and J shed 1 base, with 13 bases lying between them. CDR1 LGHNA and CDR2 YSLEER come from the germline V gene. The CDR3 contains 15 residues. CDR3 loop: CASSLQPTGNTEAFF. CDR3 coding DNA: TGCGCCAGCAGCCTTCAACCGACAGGGAACACTGAAGCTTTCTTT.

The CDR3 bases are TGTGCCAGCAGCCCTCGGACAGGAGGTATAGCCAAAAACATTCAGTACTTC. This gives the protein CASSPRTGGIAKNIQYF. The V and J genes are TRBV11-2 and TRBJ2-4; 7 bases align to TRBD1. The CDR3 extends over 17 amino acids. Trimming at V came to 5 bases and at J to 0 bases, leaving 10 bases not matched to a gene. Looked up from germline, CDR1 is SGHAT and CDR2 is FQNNGV.

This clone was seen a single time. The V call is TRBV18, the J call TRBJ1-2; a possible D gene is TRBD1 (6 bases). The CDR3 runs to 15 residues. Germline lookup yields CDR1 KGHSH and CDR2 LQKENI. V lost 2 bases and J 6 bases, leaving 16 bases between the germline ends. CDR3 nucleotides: TGTGCCAGCTCACCAGACAGGTTCTCACCCAATGGCTACACCTTC. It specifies CASSPDRFSPNGYTF.

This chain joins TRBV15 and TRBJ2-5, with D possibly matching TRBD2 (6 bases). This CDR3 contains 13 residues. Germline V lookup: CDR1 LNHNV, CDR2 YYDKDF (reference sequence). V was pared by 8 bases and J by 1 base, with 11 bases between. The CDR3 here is CATSLGGQETQYF. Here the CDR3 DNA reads TGTGCCACCTCCCTGGGGGGCCAAGAGACCCAGTACTTC.

The CDR3 loop is CASSLGQGIYGYTF. The CDR3 DNA follows: TGTGCCAGCTCACTTGGACAGGGAATCTATGGCTACACCTTC. The chain carries TRBV18 and TRBJ1-2, with 8 positions matching TRBD1. The CDR3 length is 14 residues. The germline V gene has CDR1 KGHSH and CDR2 LQKENI. With 4 bases clipped from V and 4 bases from J, the junction kept 5 bases outside the gene matches. The complete variable domain, with remaining parts taken from reference TRBV18 and TRBJ1-2, reads NAGVMQNPRHLVRRRGQEARLRCSPMKGHSHVYWYRQLPEEGLKFMVYLQKENIIDESGMPKERFSAEFPKEGPSILRIQQVVRGDSAAYFCASSLGQGIYGYTFGSGTRLTVV.